This is a list of T cell receptor beta chains from one sample in a study of response to subunit inactivated influenza vaccine. TCRdb fed the RT-PCR reads into MiXCR, producing one record per CDR3 protein. The sample has a few hundred thousand distinct CDR3 sequences; 14% are singletons. The sequenced sample was PBMCs from blood, obtained roughly 12 days after vaccination. The receptors were sampled from a man aged 45-60 years who received an inactivated influenza vaccine. CDR3s include the opening cysteine and the closing phenylalanine or tryptophan. A D gene is named only where the DNA matches it firmly. Clone size is shown for a subset of rows, as once, few, many or a class of expanded clone.

V,D,J,size,DNA,CDR3
TRBV29-1,.,TRBJ2-3,many,TGCAGCGTTGACTGGGGAAGCACAGATACGCAGTATTTT,CSVDWGSTDTQYF
TRBV7-8,.,TRBJ1-1,.,TGTGCCAGCAGCTCGTTGGGGCCGAACACTGAAGCTTTCTTT,CASSSLGPNTEAFF
TRBV12-3/TRBV12-4,.,TRBJ2-7,.,TGTGCCAGCAGTTGGGCGGTGTCTGGGGCCTACGAGCAGTACTTC,CASSWAVSGAYEQYF
TRBV20-1,TRBD2,TRBJ2-2,.,TGCAGTGCTGGGACCCCTGGGGGGGGTGGCGGGGAGCTGTTTTTT,CSAGTPGGGGGELFF
TRBV4-2,TRBD2,TRBJ2-1,few,TGTGCCAGCAGCCAAGATACTAGCGGGAGTCGGAATGAGCAGTTCTTC,CASSQDTSGSRNEQFF
TRBV2,.,TRBJ1-2,.,TGTGCCAGCACCATCGACTCAGCTATGGGCTACACCTTC,CASTIDSAMGYTF
TRBV29-1,.,TRBJ2-7,many,TGCAGCGCCGTTCAGCACTACGAGCAGTACTTC,CSAVQHYEQYF
TRBV20-1,.,TRBJ2-5,.,TGCAGTGCTACCGCCAGTAGCGGTCGACAAGAGACCCAGTACTTC,CSATASSGRQETQYF
TRBV27,TRBD1,TRBJ2-1,once,TGTGCCAGCAGTTTTTATAGGACAGGAGGCTACAATGAGCAGTTCTTC,CASSFYRTGGYNEQFF
TRBV29-1,TRBD2,TRBJ2-1,medium-sized,TGCAGCGTTGCGGGACTAGCGGGAGAGATGGGTAATGAGCAGTTCTTC,CSVAGLAGEMGNEQFF
TRBV2,TRBD2,TRBJ2-1,many,TGTGCCAGCGAGGGACTAGCGGCAAGCTCCTACAATGAGCAGTTCTTC,CASEGLAASSYNEQFF
TRBV7-9,.,TRBJ1-2,.,TGTGCCAGCAGCCGACGGCAGTATGGCTACACCTTC,CASSRRQYGYTF
TRBV4-2,.,TRBJ2-5,.,TGTGCCACCAGCCAAGATCCAGGGGAATCCCGGGAGACCCAGTACTTC,CATSQDPGESRETQYF
TRBV4-2,TRBD2,TRBJ2-2,few,TGTGCCAGCAGCCAAGATCTGTCTAGCGGTGGCACCGGGGAGCTGTTTTTT,CASSQDLSSGGTGELFF
TRBV18,.,TRBJ1-1,once,TGTGCCAGCTCGTCCTCGTTAATGGGAAACACTGAAGCTTTCTTT,CASSSSLMGNTEAFF
TRBV5-6,.,TRBJ2-1,many,TGTGCCAGCAGCTTGAGGGGGATCTACAATGAGCAGTTCTTC,CASSLRGIYNEQFF
TRBV7-8,.,TRBJ1-2,.,TGTGCCTCGGGGCAGGGGTCCAACTATGGCTACACCTTC,CASGQGSNYGYTF
TRBV7-9,TRBD1,TRBJ1-6,few,TGTGCCAGCAGCCGACAGGGGAGTGCTAATTCACCCCTCCACTTT,CASSRQGSANSPLHF
TRBV20-1,.,TRBJ2-2,.,TGCAGTGCTATGGCCCCAGGTCCCGGGGAGCTGTTTTTT,CSAMAPGPGELFF
TRBV12-3/TRBV12-4,.,TRBJ1-1,.,TGTGCCAGCAATAAACAGGGCGTGAACACTGAAGCTTTCTTT,CASNKQGVNTEAFF
TRBV7-9,TRBD2,TRBJ2-5,few,TGTGCCAGCAGCGCTAGCGGGGCGGGGGAGACCCAGTACTTC,CASSASGAGETQYF
TRBV12-3/TRBV12-4,TRBD1,TRBJ1-3,.,TGTGCCAGCACCCCGGGACAGGGGTTTGGAAACACCATATATTTT,CASTPGQGFGNTIYF
TRBV29-1,.,TRBJ2-7,few,TGCAGCGTTGAATCGGGGTCCTACGAGCAGTACTTC,CSVESGSYEQYF
TRBV7-8,.,TRBJ2-5,.,TGTGCCAGCAGCCCGGGGACCTCTCAGTACTTC,CASSPGTSQYF
TRBV20-1,TRBD1,TRBJ2-7,.,TGCAGTGCTAGCGACAGGGGGAACTACGAGCAGTACTTC,CSASDRGNYEQYF
TRBV12-3/TRBV12-4,TRBD1,TRBJ1-2,few,TGTGCCAGCAGTCGTGGACAGGGACGCTATGGCTACACCTTC,CASSRGQGRYGYTF
TRBV6-1,.,TRBJ2-5,.,TGTGCCAGCAGTGACAGGACCCGGTACCAAGAGACCCAGTACTTC,CASSDRTRYQETQYF
TRBV10-3,TRBD2,TRBJ2-7,few,TGTGCCATCAGTAGTACTAGCGGGAGCTCCTACGAGCAGTACTTC,CAISSTSGSSYEQYF
TRBV20-1,TRBD1,TRBJ2-7,.,TGCAGTGCCCCACCGGCGGACAGGGGTACCCACGAGCAGTACTTC,CSAPPADRGTHEQYF
TRBV20-1,.,TRBJ2-7,few,TGCAGTGCTAGAGAAGGGGCCGGGGGCGACGAGCAGTACTTC,CSAREGAGGDEQYF
TRBV7-2,TRBD2,TRBJ2-3,few,TGTGCCAGCAGCACCGGGGGCGGGAGGGGTGCAGATACGCAGTATTTT,CASSTGGGRGADTQYF
TRBV6-1,TRBD2,TRBJ2-1,few,TGTGCCAGCAGGGTCGCTAGCGGTTCCTACAATGAGCAGTTCTTC,CASRVASGSYNEQFF
TRBV7-9,.,TRBJ2-3,many,TGTGCCAGCAGTCCGGTCGGAGGGGGCTCAGATACGCAGTATTTT,CASSPVGGGSDTQYF
TRBV11-1,TRBD1,TRBJ2-2,few,TGTGCCAGCAGCTTAGCTCGGGGACAGGGCCTTAAAAACACCGGGGAGCTGTTTTTT,CASSLARGQGLKNTGELFF
TRBV7-2,.,TRBJ2-7,.,TGTGCCAGCAGCTTAGCGCTGCGTACCTACGAGCAGTACTTC,CASSLALRTYEQYF
TRBV7-9,TRBD1,TRBJ1-1,.,TGTGCCAGCAGCTTAGTTCAGGGGGCAAACACTGAAGCTTTCTTT,CASSLVQGANTEAFF
TRBV24-1,TRBD2,TRBJ2-5,few,TGTGCCACCAGTGAGAGGACTAGCGGGGCGGCGTACTTC,CATSERTSGAAYF
TRBV12-3/TRBV12-4,.,TRBJ2-3,few,TGTGCCAGCGGAAAATCAGATACGCAGTATTTT,CASGKSDTQYF
TRBV6-1,.,TRBJ1-4,few,TGTGCCAGCAGTGAAGTCCCCCGCGGGGAAAAACTGTTTTTT,CASSEVPRGEKLFF
TRBV11-2,.,TRBJ2-1,.,TGTGCCAGCAGCTCCCGGGACTTTACAAAGCAGTTCTTC,CASSSRDFTKQFF
TRBV20-1,TRBD2,TRBJ2-1,.,TGCAGTGCACCAGGACTAGCGGGGAGGGAGAATGAGCAGTTCTTC,CSAPGLAGRENEQFF
TRBV6-1,TRBD1,TRBJ1-2,few,TGTGCCAGCATCTCCGGACAGGGGGACGGCTACACCTTC,CASISGQGDGYTF
TRBV2,.,TRBJ2-7,many,TGTGCCAGCAGTGAGTTACCGGGACACACCTACGAGCAGTACTTC,CASSELPGHTYEQYF